The present T cell receptor (beta chain) was sequenced within a study of blood T cell repertoires in COVID-19. About the research overall: Sources were T cells, B-cell-depleted T cells, or PBMCs; the material itself was cDNA or gDNA.

Data came from immunoSEQ multiplex PCR; TCRdb stores just in-frame clones and leaves some out. This table has over 100,000 clones, roughly 69% appearing once. CDR1 and CDR2 from the germline V gene are MNHEY and SMNVEV (reference sequence). The CDR3 sequence is 16 residues long. V was clipped by 3 bases and J by 7 bases, with 20 bases between them. Source material: peripheral blood. The rearrangement uses TRBV27 and TRBJ2-3; D might be TRBD2 (6 bases). The origin of this receptor is a woman in her 70s with acute or convalescent COVID-19. The CDR3 region is CASSFSGTGGRYTQYF. The CDR3 DNA reads TGTGCCAGCAGTTTCTCCGGGACCGGGGGAAGATATACGCAGTATTTT.